This TCR beta chain was found in a study of shared clonotypes between healthy human individuals. This CDR3 has 15 amino acids. Between the trimmed V and J ends, which lost 9 bases and 4 bases, there was a span of 18 bases. The germline V gene encodes CDR1 SGHAT and CDR2 FQNNGV. The data were produced by immunoSEQ multiplex PCR, yet TCRdb's version contains in-frame clones alone and is incomplete. Counted here are about a million clones, around 74% occurring once; the ten biggest clones make up approximately 1.3%. Note on this clone: Its antigen remains unknown.

Notes on the study in general: Among non-shared clonotypes, generation probabilities were lower than among those shared by all four donors. A handful of donors shared about 5% of their naive CD4 clonotypes.

The specimen sequenced was memory CD4+ T cells sorted from blood. Subset noted: CD45RA-negative fraction. The TCR was taken from a man between 18 and 35 years old in good health. The chain combines TRBV11-2 with TRBJ2-2; D possibly corresponds to TRBD2 (5 bases). The CDR3 nucleotides are TGTGCCAGTAAGAAGGACTGGTCGGGCACCGGGGAGCTGTTTTTT. Protein: CASKKDWSGTGELFF.